This TCR beta chain derives from a study of T cells in Graves' hyperthyroidism and ophthalmopathy. The CDR3 runs 13 residues. CDR1 and CDR2 (germline): SGHTA, FQGNSA. Between the trimmed V and J ends, which lost 5 bases and 6 bases, there was a span of 14 bases. In this sample, this clonotype turned up many times. RNA transcripts served as the template for amplifying TCR beta CDR3 regions. HTBI primers were the set used in a first-round RT-PCR of the TCR CDR3. TCRdb ran MiXCR on the multiplex PCR reads and lists one entry per CDR3 protein. The sample shows roughly 290,000 distinct CDR3 sequences, about 15% of them seen only once.

This TCR was sampled from a woman aged 55-69 years with Graves' ophthalmopathy. The genes are TRBV7-2 and TRBJ2-7, with D perhaps given as TRBD1 or TRBD2 (5 bases each). Sequenced input: blood. CDR3: CASSGRVGGEQYF. For the CDR3, the DNA is TGTGCCAGCAGCGGCAGGGTCGGAGGCGAGCAGTACTTC.